These 18 T cell receptor beta chains share one sample of origin, sequenced in a study of blood T cell repertoires in COVID-19 (dated by TCRdb to 2020 to 2022). Library creation used the immunoSEQ multiplex PCR assay. Entries here come from immuneACCESS through TCRdb and include only in-frame sequences with V and J called. Some clones fail to appear in such tables; in the studies checked, an unresolved V gene covers under half of the shortfall, and the cause of the remainder is unknown. Recorded for this sample are 330,000 or so clones; approximately 90% of them occurred a single time. Jointly, the top ten make up 9.5% to 10% of the sample. Sequences were obtained from peripheral blood. The receptors shown here come from a man under 40 with COVID-19, enrolled during active disease.

This clone showed up just once. The V call is TRBV5-4, the J call TRBJ1-1, with TRBD1 identical over 7 bases. This CDR3 contains 16 residues. Trimming at V came to 0 bases and at J to 3 bases, leaving 8 bases not matched to a gene. Germline lookup yields CDR1 SGHNT and CDR2 YYREEE (reference sequence). CDR3 residues: CASSLAVRGWDTEAFF. CDR3 DNA: TGTGCCAGCAGCTTGGCCGTCAGGGGGTGGGACACTGAAGCTTTCTTT. Supplemented by reference TRBV5-4 and TRBJ1-1, the full variable domain reads ETGVTQSPTHLIKTRGQQVTLRCSSQSGHNTVSWYQQALGQGPQFIFQYYREEENGRGNFPPRFSGLQFPNYSSELNVNALELDDSALYLCASSLAVRGWDTEAFFGQGTRLTVV.

The J gene is TRBJ2-1, the V gene TRBV20-1, with D hard to call. The CDR3 contains 14 residues. Per germline, CDR1 DFQATT and CDR2 SNEGSKA (reference sequence). Trimming took off 4 bases at V and 2 bases at J, with 12 bases between the two ends. The CDR3 nucleotides read TGCAGTGCTACTGACTTGCGAGCCTACAATGAGCAGTTCTTC. Translation gives CSATDLRAYNEQFF.

This chain uses TRBV27 with TRBJ1-6; D is perhaps TRBD1 (5 bases). This CDR3 has 14 amino acids. The V and J ends lost 5 bases and 4 bases respectively, with 9 bases between them. Germline assignment: CDR1 MNHEY and CDR2 SMNVEV (reference sequence). The CDR3 spells CASSGHLYNSPLHF. CDR3 nucleotide sequence: TGTGCCAGCAGTGGACACTTATATAATTCACCCCTCCACTTT.

The rearrangement joins TRBV10-3 to TRBJ2-7; TRBD2 might be the D (5 bases). V shed 5 bases and J shed 2 bases, with 10 bases lying between them. This CDR3 has 13 residues. Germline CDR1 and CDR2: ENHRY and SYGVKD. The CDR3, as DNA: TGTGCCATCAGTTTGACCGGGACCTACGAGCAGTACTTC. It is translated as CAISLTGTYEQYF.

This chain joins TRBV5-4 and TRBJ2-2; 8 nucleotides agree with TRBD1. Germline V gene lookup returns CDR1 SGHNT and CDR2 YYREEE (reference sequence). J was trimmed by 7 bases and V by 0 bases; bases with no gene match: 2. The CDR3 spans 14 residues. CDR3 DNA: TGTGCCAGCAGCTTGGGGACAGGGTACGGGGAGCTGTTTTTT. It encodes CASSLGTGYGELFF.

This sequence joins TRBV19 and TRBJ1-5; D gene ambiguous. V gave up 3 bases and J gave up 3 bases, with 12 bases separating them. Germline assignment: CDR1 LNHDA and CDR2 SQIVND (reference sequence). The CDR3 sequence is 15 residues long. In nucleotides, the CDR3 is TGTGCCAGTAGTATTTCAGGTCTGGACAATCAGCCCCAGCATTTT. Amino acids: CASSISGLDNQPQHF.

The rearrangement joins TRBV6-6 to TRBJ2-1, with TRBD2 matching 11 bases. The CDR3 sequence is 16 residues long. V lost 1 base, J lost 7 bases, and 6 bases stayed unmatched. Germline V gene data show CDR1 as MNHNY and CDR2 as SVGAGI (reference sequence). CDR3: CASSYFLAGGGNEQFF. CDR3 sequence (DNA): TGTGCCAGCAGTTACTTCCTAGCGGGAGGTGGTAATGAGCAGTTCTTC.

The J gene is TRBJ1-2, the V gene TRBV4-1; the match to TRBD1 covers 9 bases. Germline values: CDR1 MGHRA, CDR2 YSYEKL. The CDR3 totals 15 residues. The ends lost 4 bases at V and 7 bases at J; junction bases unmatched: 10. CDR3 nucleotide sequence: TGCGCCAGCAGCCCCCCCCTCGACAGGGGGATTGGCTACACCTTC. It translates to CASSPPLDRGIGYTF.

The rearrangement links TRBV30 to TRBJ2-7; 9 bases match TRBD2. Per germline, CDR1 GTSNPN and CDR2 SVGIG (reference sequence). This CDR3 has 13 residues. The junction had 6 bases not matched to a gene; V was cut back by 6 bases and J by 3 bases. As DNA, the CDR3 is TGTGCCTGCCTAGCGGGACAGAGCTACGAGCAGTACTTC. This sequence encodes CACLAGQSYEQYF.

The rearrangement links TRBV9 to TRBJ1-2, with 7 bases that match TRBD1. The CDR3 is 14 amino acids. V shed 4 bases and J 5 bases; nucleotides not matched to a gene: 8. From germline, CDR1 is SGDLS and CDR2 YYNGEE. The DNA for the CDR3 is TGTGCCAGCAGCTCTCGGACAGGCGGATATGGCTACACCTTC. Amino acids: CASSSRTGGYGYTF. Full variable domain (missing parts from reference TRBV9 and TRBJ1-2): DSGVTQTPKHLITATGQRVTLRCSPRSGDLSVYWYQQSLDQGLQFLIQYYNGEERAKGNILERFSAQQFPDLHSELNLSSLELGDSALYFCASSSRTGGYGYTFGSGTRLTVV.

This sequence joins TRBV29-1 and TRBJ1-1; 7 nucleotides line up with TRBD1. Unmatched junction bases numbered 8, after V lost 7 bases and J lost 3 bases. The CDR3 runs 13 residues. Germline V gene lookup returns CDR1 SQVTM and CDR2 ANQGSEA. Here the CDR3 reads CSATGAADTEAFF. DNA of the CDR3: TGCAGCGCTACAGGGGCTGCGGACACTGAAGCTTTCTTT.

This chain uses TRBV12-5 with TRBJ1-5; the D is unclear. This CDR3 is 12 amino acids long. CDR1 and CDR2 from the germline V gene are LGHNT and FRNRAP. Trimming removed 6 bases at V and 5 bases at J, with 8 bases between. The CDR3 DNA reads as TGTGCTAGTGGCGCCCTAGATCAGCCCCAGCATTTT. Translating gives CASGALDQPQHF. The full variable domain, rest sourced from reference TRBV12-5 and TRBJ1-5, is DARVTQTPRHKVTEMGQEVTMRCQPILGHNTVFWYRQTMMQGLELLAYFRNRAPLDDSGMPKDRFSAEMPDATLATLKIQPSEPRDSAVYFCASGALDQPQHFGDGTRLSIL.

The table lists this clone with a few counts. V and J are TRBV6-2 or TRBV6-3 and TRBJ2-7, with TRBD2 matching 8 bases. Germline assignment: CDR1 MNHEY and CDR2 SVGEGT. With V trimmed by 3 bases and J by 3 bases, 7 bases remained unmatched. The CDR3 consists of 15 residues. This chain's CDR3 is CASSYYQAGDYEQYF. CDR3 sequence (DNA): TGTGCCAGCAGTTATTATCAAGCGGGAGACTACGAGCAGTACTTC.

The chain employs TRBV15 and TRBJ2-1; 7 bases map to TRBD2. From germline, CDR1 is LNHNV and CDR2 YYDKDF (reference sequence). The ends lost 2 bases at V and 4 bases at J; junction bases unmatched: 8. The length of the CDR3 is 16 residues. The CDR3 sequence: CATSRSPLGGYNEQFF. The CDR3 DNA sequence: TGTGCCACCAGCAGATCCCCATTGGGAGGGTACAATGAGCAGTTCTTC.

This clone appeared a few times. The CDR3 spells CASSREHNYGYTF. CDR3 nucleotide sequence: TGTGCCAGCAGCAGGGAGCATAACTATGGCTACACCTTC. This sequence joins TRBV5-4 and TRBJ1-2; D is unresolved. Germline loops: CDR1 SGHNT, CDR2 YYREEE (reference sequence). The ends were cut back, 4 bases at V and 1 base at J, with 8 bases in the middle. CDR3 length: 13 residues.

This chain links TRBV6-5 with TRBJ1-1; TRBD1 matches at 9 bases. This CDR3 contains 14 residues. Germline V gives CDR1 MNHEY, CDR2 SVGAGI. Unmatched junction bases numbered 5, after V lost 0 bases and J lost 9 bases. CDR3 region: CASSYSPGQGKAFF. CDR3 nucleotides: TGTGCCAGCAGTTACTCCCCCGGACAGGGGAAAGCTTTCTTT.

The CDR3 sequence is CASSGGTGNQPQHF. CDR3 nucleotide sequence: TGTGCCAGCAGTGGGGGGACAGGGAATCAGCCCCAGCATTTT. The chain joins TRBV2 to TRBJ1-5; 9 bases agree with TRBD1. The V gene's germline CDR1 is SNHLY and CDR2 FYNNEI. The V and J ends lost 4 bases and 4 bases, in that order; junction bases with no gene match: 2. The CDR3 runs 14 residues.

In nucleotides, the CDR3 is TGTGCCAGCAGCTTCCGACAGGGGAGCACAGATACGCAGTATTTT. Translated: CASSFRQGSTDTQYF. The rearrangement links TRBV9 to TRBJ2-3; the match to TRBD1 covers 8 bases. Germline loops: CDR1 SGDLS, CDR2 YYNGEE. The CDR3 contains 15 residues. The J segment lost 0 bases and the V segment lost 4 bases, leaving 4 bases of the junction unmatched.